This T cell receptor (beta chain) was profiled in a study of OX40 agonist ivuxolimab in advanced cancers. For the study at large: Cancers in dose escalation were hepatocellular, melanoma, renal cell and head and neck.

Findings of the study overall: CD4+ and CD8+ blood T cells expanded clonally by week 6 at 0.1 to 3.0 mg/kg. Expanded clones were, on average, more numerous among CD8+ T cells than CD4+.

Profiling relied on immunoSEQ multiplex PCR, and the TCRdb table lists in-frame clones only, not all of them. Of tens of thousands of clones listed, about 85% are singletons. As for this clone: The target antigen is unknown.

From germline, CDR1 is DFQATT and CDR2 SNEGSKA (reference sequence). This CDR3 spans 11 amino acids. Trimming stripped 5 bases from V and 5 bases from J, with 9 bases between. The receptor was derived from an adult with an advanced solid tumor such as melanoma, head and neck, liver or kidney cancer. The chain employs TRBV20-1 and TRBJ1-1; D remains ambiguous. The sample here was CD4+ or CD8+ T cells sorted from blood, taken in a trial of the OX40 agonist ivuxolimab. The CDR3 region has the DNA TGCAGTGCTCCGGGGAGGACTGAAGCTTTCTTT. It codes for CSAPGRTEAFF.